The rows below give T cell receptor beta chains drawn from one sample of a study of OX40 agonist ivuxolimab in advanced cancers. Using immunoSEQ multiplex PCR, the repertoire was profiled, and TCRdb retains in-frame clones only, with some absent. This sample carries 80,000 or so clones, about 93% of them seen once, and the ten largest clones take about 0.34%. This material consisted of CD4+ or CD8+ T cells sorted from blood, taken in a trial of the OX40 agonist ivuxolimab. These receptors were obtained from an adult with an advanced solid tumor such as melanoma, head and neck, liver or kidney cancer. Both conserved end residues are part of each CDR3. A D gene is named only where the DNA matches it firmly. Clone size, where shown, is once, few, many, or a class for clones that have expanded.

cdr3_aa	cdr3_nt	d_call	v_call	j_call	clone_size	cdr3_length
CASSSLRYDNEQFF	TGTGCCAGCAGCTCGCTCCGATACGACAATGAGCAGTTCTTC	.	TRBV11-2	TRBJ2-1	.	14
CASSSTASTDTQYF	TGTGCCAGCAGCTCGACGGCTAGCACAGATACGCAGTATTTT	.	TRBV7-6	TRBJ2-3	.	14
CASQRTSGVTDTQYF	TGTGCTAGCCAAAGGACTAGCGGGGTCACAGATACGCAGTATTTT	TRBD2	TRBV12-5	TRBJ2-3	.	15
CASSITGGSYEQYF	TGTGCCAGTAGTATAACAGGGGGTTCCTACGAGCAGTACTTC	TRBD1	TRBV19	TRBJ2-7	.	14
CASSQGAGPGGQFF	TGTGCCAGCAGCCAAGGGGCGGGACCCGGGGGGCAGTTCTTC	.	TRBV14	TRBJ2-1	.	14
CASSDERRGHKYF	TGTGCCAGCAGTGACGAAAGGAGGGGCCACAAGTATTTT	.	TRBV27	TRBJ2-3	few	13
CASSTGSTGELFF	TGTGCCAGCTCGACAGGATCGACCGGGGAGCTGTTTTTT	.	TRBV18	TRBJ2-2	.	13
CASSFNRVNEQFF	TGTGCCAGCAGCTTTAACAGGGTTAATGAGCAGTTCTTC	.	TRBV7-2	TRBJ2-1	.	13
CASSRRGGLNQPQHF	TGTGCCAGTAGTAGAAGGGGAGGCCTCAATCAGCCCCAGCATTTT	.	TRBV19	TRBJ1-5	.	15
CASSIRTSNTGELFF	TGTGCCAGCAGCATCCGGACTTCGAACACCGGGGAGCTGTTTTTT	.	TRBV5-4	TRBJ2-2	.	15
CASRLAGNNEQFF	TGTGCCAGCAGACTAGCGGGGAACAATGAGCAGTTCTTC	TRBD2	TRBV7-2	TRBJ2-1	.	13
CASSKTQGEDSPLHF	TGTGCCAGCTCAAAAACACAGGGTGAGGATTCACCCCTCCACTTT	.	TRBV18	TRBJ1-6	.	15
CASSQGLAGAYNEQFF	TGTGCCAGCAGCCAGGGACTAGCGGGAGCCTACAATGAGCAGTTCTTC	TRBD2	TRBV5-5	TRBJ2-1	.	16
CASSSGDRTYEQYF	TGTGCCAGCAGTTCCGGGGACAGAACCTACGAGCAGTACTTC	TRBD1	TRBV28	TRBJ2-7	.	14
CASSQDRGDTQYF	TGCGCCAGCAGCCAAGATCGCGGGGATACGCAGTATTTT	.	TRBV4-3	TRBJ2-3	.	13
CASSSGTGELFF	TGTGCCAGCAGCTCGGGAACCGGGGAGCTGTTTTTT	.	TRBV11-1	TRBJ2-2	.	12
CASSLEQGSEAFF	TGCGCCAGCAGCTTAGAACAGGGAAGTGAAGCTTTCTTT	.	TRBV5-1	TRBJ1-1	.	13
CASSIKVSTDTQYF	TGTGCCAGTAGTATCAAGGTGAGCACAGATACGCAGTATTTT	.	TRBV19	TRBJ2-3	.	14
CASSLGAMDFYEQFF	TGTGCCAGCAGTTTGGGGGCAATGGATTTCTATGAGCAGTTCTTC	.	TRBV27	TRBJ2-1	.	15
CASSMSGWQPQHF	TGTGCCAGTAGTATGTCAGGCTGGCAGCCCCAGCATTTT	.	TRBV19	TRBJ1-5	.	13
CASSLSAGSYNEQFF	TGCGCCAGCAGCTTATCGGCGGGATCCTACAATGAGCAGTTCTTC	.	TRBV5-1	TRBJ2-1	.	15
CASSIGGSAMLTDTQYF	TGTGCCAGTAGTATCGGGGGTAGCGCCATGTTAACAGATACGCAGTATTTT	.	TRBV19	TRBJ2-3	few	17
CASRWQEETQYF	TGTGCCAGCAGGTGGCAGGAGGAGACCCAGTACTTC	.	TRBV18	TRBJ2-5	once	12
CASSYSTSGEGEQYF	TGTGCCAGCAGTTACTCGACTAGCGGGGAGGGCGAGCAGTACTTC	TRBD2	TRBV6-5	TRBJ2-7	.	15
CASRGRGGPYEQYF	TGTGCCAGCAGGGGGCGGGGGGGTCCCTACGAGCAGTACTTC	TRBD2	TRBV28	TRBJ2-7	.	14
CASSEAQTNNSPLHF	TGTGCCAGCAGTGAAGCCCAGACTAATAATTCACCCCTCCACTTT	.	TRBV2	TRBJ1-6	.	15
CASSSPTGGLTYEQYF	TGTGCCAGCAGCTCCCCCACAGGGGGTCTTACCTACGAGCAGTACTTC	TRBD1	TRBV7-9	TRBJ2-7	.	16
CASKAGATDTQYF	TGTGCCAGTAAAGCGGGAGCCACAGATACGCAGTATTTT	TRBD2	TRBV19	TRBJ2-3	.	13
CASSRKLAGIHTDTQYF	TGTGCCAGCAGCCGTAAACTAGCGGGAATTCACACAGATACGCAGTATTTT	TRBD2	TRBV11-1	TRBJ2-3	once	17